The T cell receptor (beta chain) under discussion was sequenced for a study of blood T cell repertoires in COVID-19. About the study: The study drew acute and convalescent COVID-19 samples from the United States, Italy and Spain.

The study recruited people aged roughly 18 to 100 years across about two dozen US areas. Participants had their cohort set by participant-reported clinical history. The assay was immunoSEQ multiplex PCR, and TCRdb's table has in-frame clones only and misses some. This table has under 300,000 clones, around 89% appearing once. This CDR3 contains 15 residues. J was trimmed by 8 bases and V by 4 bases; bases with no gene match: 13. The germline V gene has CDR1 SGHRS and CDR2 YFSETQ. The sequenced sample was PBMCs or T cells enriched from blood (not recorded which). The source is a man aged 35 to 55 who had recovered from COVID-19. The genes are TRBV5-1 and TRBJ2-5; 8 bases match TRBD2. CDR3 coding DNA: TGCGCCAGCAGCGACCCCGGGGGGGCCGTAACAACCCAGTACTTC. Encoded protein: CASSDPGGAVTTQYF.